This TCR beta chain was sequenced in a study of CD4+ T cells in melanoma. This table comes from immunoSEQ multiplex PCR, and its TCRdb copy is limited to in-frame clones, with some not included. The sample includes about 110,000 clones, 92% of them seen just once. Germline CDR1 MNHEY, CDR2 SMNVEV (reference sequence). The CDR3 is 17 residues long. Trimming removed 3 bases from V and 2 bases from J, with 19 bases in between. What was sequenced was peripheral blood. The receptor's source is a human donor with melanoma. The J gene is TRBJ1-1, the V gene TRBV27; D not resolved. As DNA, the CDR3 is TGTGCCAGCAGTTTTCCACCTCCTAGGGAGCGTAACACTGAAGCTTTCTTT. As protein: CASSFPPPRERNTEAFF.